Listed below are T cell receptor beta chains from one sample, sequenced in a study of cytomegalovirus exposure and HLA in healthy donors. Generated by immunoSEQ multiplex PCR, the TCRdb table keeps only in-frame clones and is missing some. This sample yields under 200,000 clones, of which roughly an eighth are seen a single time; about 7.8% belongs to the top ten. What was sequenced was PBMCs. Receptors were obtained from a man aged 50 to 60 in good health and CMV-seropositive. Each CDR3 is given with its conserved first and last residue. A D gene is named only where the DNA matches it firmly. Only some rows state a clone size, as once, few, many or a class for expanded clones.

>TRBJ1-1|TRBD1|TRBV20-1|-
TGCAGTGCGGAGGACAGGGGAGCTTTCTTT
CSAEDRGAFF
>TRBJ1-5|-|TRBV29-1|-
TGCAGCGTTGGAGGTGGTAACAATCAGCCCCAGCATTTT
CSVGGGNNQPQHF
>TRBJ1-4|TRBD1|TRBV11-3|-
TGTGCCAGCAGCCCCGGGACAGTAGGCGAAAAACTGTTTTTT
CASSPGTVGEKLFF
>TRBJ1-6|-|TRBV28|-
TGTGCCACCACTGGCGGGGTTTCCTATAATTCACCCCTCCACTTT
CATTGGVSYNSPLHF
>TRBJ2-4|-|TRBV11-2|-
TGTGCCAGCAGCAACCGAGTTAGCCAGAAAAACATTCAGTACTTC
CASSNRVSQKNIQYF
>TRBJ2-3|TRBD2|TRBV28|few
TGTGCCAGCAACCCGGGGGGGGGCACAGATACGCAGTATTTT
CASNPGGGTDTQYF
>TRBJ1-2|-|TRBV6-1|-
TGTGCCAGCAGGAGACAGCCTAACTATGGCTACACCTTC
CASRRQPNYGYTF
>TRBJ1-2|TRBD1|TRBV29-1|-
TGCAGCGTTACCGGACAGGTGGATGTGGGTGGCTACACCTTC
CSVTGQVDVGGYTF
>TRBJ2-3|-|TRBV7-9|-
TGTGCCAGCAGTGTACCACAGGGCACAGATACGCAGTATTTT
CASSVPQGTDTQYF
>TRBJ2-3|TRBD2|TRBV30|-
TGTGCCTGGAGTTTTAGCGGGGGTACCACAGATACGCAGTATTTT
CAWSFSGGTTDTQYF
>TRBJ1-4|-|TRBV7-6|-
TGTGCCAGCAGCGACCCAGGGACAACTAATGAAAAACTGTTTTTT
CASSDPGTTNEKLFF
>TRBJ2-1|TRBD2|TRBV5-1|-
TGCGCCAGCAGCCCTAAGGGCGGGGGGGCGGATGAGCAGTTCTTC
CASSPKGGGADEQFF
>TRBJ1-1|-|TRBV7-8|-
TGTGCCAGCCGGCTAGGCGACTTGAACACTGAAGCTTTCTTT
CASRLGDLNTEAFF
>TRBJ2-3|-|TRBV7-6|few
TGTGCCAGCATAGGTCCAGGCGGGGATACGCAGTATTTT
CASIGPGGDTQYF
>TRBJ2-1|TRBD2|TRBV5-4|-
TGTGCCAGCAGCTCCCTAGCGGGGGGTCCCGTCAATGAGCAGTTCTTC
CASSSLAGGPVNEQFF
>TRBJ1-6|-|TRBV4-3|few
-
CASSQDWVGRGANSPLRF
>TRBJ1-4|-|TRBV7-9|-
TGTGCCATTAGGACAGTCGCAAATGAAAAACTGTTTTTT
CAIRTVANEKLFF
>TRBJ1-1|TRBD1|TRBV7-2|-
TGTGCCAGCAGCTTAACAGGGGTTGAAGCTTTCTTT
CASSLTGVEAFF
>TRBJ1-5|-|TRBV6-6|few
TGTGCCAGCAGTTCCAGGGGACGCGACAATCAGCCCCAGCATTTT
CASSSRGRDNQPQHF
>TRBJ2-3|TRBD1|TRBV18|-
TGTGCCAGCTCACCAACGGAACAGGGGACAGATACGCAGTATTTT
CASSPTEQGTDTQYF
>TRBJ1-2|-|TRBV5-1|-
TGCGCCAGCAGCTTGGAGGCAGGGCGCGGCTACACCTTC
CASSLEAGRGYTF